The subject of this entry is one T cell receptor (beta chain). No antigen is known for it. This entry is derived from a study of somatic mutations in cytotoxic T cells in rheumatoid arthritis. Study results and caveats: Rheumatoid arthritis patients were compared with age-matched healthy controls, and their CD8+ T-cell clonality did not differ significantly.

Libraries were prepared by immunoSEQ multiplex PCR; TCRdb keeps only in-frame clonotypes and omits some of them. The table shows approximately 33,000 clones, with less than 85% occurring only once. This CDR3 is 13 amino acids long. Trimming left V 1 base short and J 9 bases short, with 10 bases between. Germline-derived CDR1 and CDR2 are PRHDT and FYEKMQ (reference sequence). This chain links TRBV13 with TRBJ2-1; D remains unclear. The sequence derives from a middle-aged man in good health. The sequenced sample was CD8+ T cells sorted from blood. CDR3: CASSLVLVGEQFF. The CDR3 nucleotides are TGTGCCAGCAGCTTAGTGTTAGTAGGTGAGCAGTTCTTC.